There are a few counts of the clone carrying this TCR beta chain. As yet, its antigen is unknown. The V gene lost 1 base and the J gene lost 2 bases, with 12 bases spanning the gap. The CDR3 is made up of 16 amino acids. Germline V gene sequence: CDR1 SEHNR, CDR2 FQNEAQ (reference sequence). The record originates from a study of regulatory T cells in long-lasting Graves disease. Study-wide findings and caveats: The researchers studied only peripheral blood, not thyroid tissue. TRBV28, TRBJ1-2 and TRBJ2-5 were favored in persistent disease. Relative to new patients (approximately 960), persistent patients exhibited greater sharing of public clonotypes (about 2,700).

CDR3-region Arm-PCR and iRepertoire HTBI primers produced the TCR beta libraries. TCRdb re-called the multiplex PCR reads through MiXCR, storing one row per CDR3 protein. The sample shows 600,000 to 850,000 distinct CDR3 sequences, about 32% of them seen only once. The time point here: persistent/refractory GD, antithyroid drugs over 5 years with positive TRAb. RNA extracted from PBMCs served as the sequencing template. Sequencing used peripheral blood mononuclear cells (PBMCs), obtained when the disease was refractory, from a patient treated with antithyroid drugs. The TCR comes from a female donor with Graves disease. The chain carries TRBV7-9 and TRBJ1-5; tentatively, D is TRBD1 (5 bases). CDR3 coding DNA: TGTGCCAGCAGCTTAGGGGCAGGGCATGGCAATCAGCCCCAGCATTTT. Translation: CASSLGAGHGNQPQHF.